This TCR beta chain was obtained from a study of siplizumab effects on memory and regulatory T cells. This clone was counted once. Profiling relied on immunoSEQ multiplex PCR, and the TCRdb table lists in-frame clones only, not all of them. The data show some 97,000 clones, about 90% seen once. Sequenced sample: Tregs sorted from blood. This clonotype was sampled from a human donor in good health.

This CDR3 is CASSLGHTTTDTQYF. Written as DNA, the CDR3 is TGCGCCAGCAGCTTGGGACATACGACCACAGATACGCAGTATTTT. The chain has TRBV5-1 and TRBJ2-3; D is uncertain. This CDR3 region has 15 residues. CDR1 SGHRS and CDR2 YFSETQ come from the germline V gene. The germline V and J ends were trimmed by 0 bases and 2 bases, with 10 bases remaining between them. Variable domain in full (rest from reference TRBV5-1 and TRBJ2-3): KAGVTQTPRYLIKTRGQQVTLSCSPISGHRSVSWYQQTPGQGLQFLFEYFSETQRNKGNFPGRFSGRQFSNSRSEMNVSTLELGDSALYLCASSLGHTTTDTQYFGPGTRLTVL.